This is a list of T cell receptor beta chains from one sample in a study of OX40 agonist ivuxolimab in advanced cancers. Profiled with immunoSEQ multiplex PCR; TCRdb holds only in-frame clones, not every one. The repertoire holds over 45,000 clones, 70% to 85% seen once, with around 1.6% in the top ten. The material sequenced was CD4+ or CD8+ T cells sorted from blood, taken in a trial of the OX40 agonist ivuxolimab. The receptors shown here come from an adult with an advanced solid tumor such as melanoma, head and neck, liver or kidney cancer. CDR3s include the opening cysteine and the closing phenylalanine or tryptophan. D genes are given only for firm matches. Rows may omit the clone size; those that give it use once, few, many or a size class.

clone size	V gene	J gene	D gene	CDR3 DNA	CDR3 protein
once	TRBV7-2	TRBJ2-7	TRBD1	TGTGCCAGCAGCTTAGGACAGGGGCTAGAGTACTTC	CASSLGQGLEYF
once	TRBV5-1	TRBJ2-3	NA	TGCGCCAGCAGCTTGGCGGCAGATACGCAGTATTTT	CASSLAADTQYF
NA	TRBV19	TRBJ1-4	NA	TGTGCCAGTAGTAAAAGGGGGACCGTGGGTGAAAAACTGTTTTTT	CASSKRGTVGEKLFF
NA	TRBV5-1	TRBJ2-1	TRBD2	TGCGCCAGCAGCTTGCTAGCGGGGAAGTACAATGAGCAGTTCTTC	CASSLLAGKYNEQFF
NA	TRBV7-2	TRBJ1-1	TRBD1	TGTGCCAGCAGCCACCGGGGACAGGGGAACACTGAAGCTTTCTTT	CASSHRGQGNTEAFF
NA	TRBV7-9	TRBJ1-1	TRBD1	TGTGCCAGCAGCCTCGGGACAGCTGCCCCTGAAGCTTTCTTT	CASSLGTAAPEAFF
NA	TRBV19	TRBJ2-3	NA	TGTGCCAGTAGTATAGAGGGACACCGCGGGGATACGCAGTATTTT	CASSIEGHRGDTQYF
NA	TRBV7-2	TRBJ1-2	NA	TGTGCCAGCAGCTCAGGGCTGCAGGGTTTCTATGGCTACACCTTC	CASSSGLQGFYGYTF
NA	TRBV14	TRBJ1-1	NA	TGTGCCAGCAGCCAAGTCAGGGGCGCTGAAGCTTTCTTT	CASSQVRGAEAFF
NA	TRBV7-2	TRBJ2-7	NA	TGTGCCAGCAGCTTAGACGCGAAATACGAGCAGTACTTC	CASSLDAKYEQYF
NA	TRBV6-5	TRBJ2-7	NA	TGTGCCAGCAGTTACTTACAGGCCACCTACGAGCAGTACTTC	CASSYLQATYEQYF
NA	TRBV20-1	TRBJ1-1	TRBD1	TGCAGTGCCACAAGACAGGGATCTGCTTTCTTT	CSATRQGSAFF
NA	TRBV7-6	TRBJ2-5	NA	TGTGCCAGCAGTCCGAGCGGGGAGACCCAGTACTTC	CASSPSGETQYF
once	TRBV9	TRBJ1-2	NA	TGTGCCAGCAGCGTAATGGATAACAGGGATGGCTACACCTTC	CASSVMDNRDGYTF
NA	TRBV9	TRBJ1-4	TRBD1	TGTGCCAGCAGCCTCAGGGGGACTAATGAAAAACTGTTTTTT	CASSLRGTNEKLFF
once	TRBV11-3	TRBJ2-5	NA	TGTGCCAGCAGCCCGTCAGGGGAAGGAAAGACCCAGTACTTC	CASSPSGEGKTQYF
once	TRBV6-6	TRBJ2-7	TRBD2	TGTGCCAGCAGAGCCCCTAGTGGGCGGGGGTCCTACGAGCAGTACTTC	CASRAPSGRGSYEQYF
NA	TRBV7-2	TRBJ2-1	TRBD1	TGTGCCAGCAGCTTGAATAGGAATTACCGGGACAGGGGCTACAATGAGCAGTTCTTC	CASSLNRNYRDRGYNEQFF
NA	TRBV7-9	TRBJ1-6	NA	TGTGCCAGCAGCCCGCAGGGCTCTAGGAATTCACCCCTCCACTTT	CASSPQGSRNSPLHF
NA	TRBV11-3	TRBJ2-5	TRBD2	TGTGCCAGCGGCAAACTAGCGGTCCAAGAGACCCAGTACTTC	CASGKLAVQETQYF
NA	TRBV6-5	TRBJ2-5	NA	TGTGCCAGCAGTTACCGCGGCAGAAAGGCTAGAGAGACCCAGTACTTC	CASSYRGRKARETQYF
NA	TRBV13	TRBJ1-1	NA	TGTGCCAGCAGCTTAGGCCTAGGGGGGCGTAAGTTGAACACTGAAGCTTTCTTT	CASSLGLGGRKLNTEAFF
NA	TRBV4-1	TRBJ1-1	TRBD1	TGCGCCAGCAGCCAAGATACGACAGGGGGCACTGAAGCTTTCTTT	CASSQDTTGGTEAFF
NA	TRBV7-2	TRBJ1-5	NA	TGTGCCAGCAGCTTAGTGGGAAATCAGCCCCAGCATTTT	CASSLVGNQPQHF
NA	TRBV5-1	TRBJ1-2	NA	TGCGCCAGCAGCTTGGCCCCACAAAATAACTATGGCTACACCTTC	CASSLAPQNNYGYTF
NA	TRBV2	TRBJ1-1	NA	TGTGCCAGCGGGGACCCCGGGGGGGACACTGAAGCTTTCTTT	CASGDPGGDTEAFF